This T cell receptor (beta chain) was identified in a study of molecular identifiers for immune sequencing clone quantification. Across the whole study: Naive CD8 RNA (approximately 20,000 or 100,000 cells) was divided into five aliquots, with four sequenced. Study observations and caveats: Clones of above 20 RNA copies carried over 99% of effector molecules; in naive cells they carried under 1%. Underestimated sizes of highly expanded clones could result from identical TCR molecules that share a barcode.

This clonotype showed up many times. Antigen unknown. Bulk TCR library preparation followed previously described methods with listed TCR primers. From the PCR reads, TCRdb called clonotypes with MiXCR, one entry per CDR3 protein. Of about 510,000 distinct CDR3 sequences listed, over 20% are singletons. This CDR3 has 13 residues. The germline V gene encodes CDR1 LNHDA and CDR2 SQIVND (reference sequence). Trimming took off 4 bases at V and 2 bases at J, with 5 bases between the two ends. This sequence joins TRBV19 and TRBJ1-4; D is ambiguous. The TCR was taken from a human donor in good health. Some libraries in this study had Jurkat cell RNA spiked in. Sequenced: naive CD8+ T cells from blood, with Jurkat cell RNA spiked in. The subset is: FACS-sorted CD8+CD4-CCR7+CD45RA+ naive T cells. For the CDR3, the DNA is TGTGCCAGTAGTACGTGGACTAATGAAAAACTGTTTTTT. It is translated as CASSTWTNEKLFF. The whole variable domain, filled in from reference TRBV19 and TRBJ1-4, reads DGGITQSPKYLFRKEGQNVTLSCEQNLNHDAMYWYRQDPGQGLRLIYYSQIVNDFQKGDIAEGYSVSREKKESFPLTVTSAQKNPTAFYLCASSTWTNEKLFFGSGTQLSVL.